This TCR beta chain emerged from a study of T cell repertoires in cytomegalovirus infection. On the study more broadly: Matching HLA type and CMV infection were both indicated by public TCR beta signatures.

TCRdb recomputed calls from the reads with MiXCR, one row per CDR3 protein. Among about 920,000 distinct CDR3 sequences listed, around 32% were seen once. Germline-derived CDR1 and CDR2 are SEHNR and FQNEAQ (reference sequence). This CDR3 is 17 amino acids long. Between the trimmed V and J ends, which lost 6 bases and 0 bases, there was a span of 19 bases. This clonotype was detected a few times. Its antigen is currently unknown. This chain links TRBV7-9 with TRBJ2-3, with a possible D match to TRBD1 (5 bases). The specimen was cultured CD8+ T cells from PBMCs, collected from culture after CMV antigen stimulation. This clonotype was sampled from a human donor in good health (CMV status not recorded). Some clones in this sample may be carry-over from other donors' samples. The CDR3 DNA reads TGTGCCAGCAGAAAAGGGGCAGCAGGACGGAGCACAGATACGCAGTATTTT. It translates to CASRKGAAGRSTDTQYF.